The entry below gives a single T cell receptor beta chain sequence along with its context. Its recognized antigen is unknown. No base quality information exists; no much larger clone differs at one position. The entry originates in a study of radiotherapy plus CTLA-4 blockade in lung cancer (dated by TCRdb to the late 2010s). As for the study more broadly: Objective responses were observed in approximately 18% of enrolled patients, and disease control was achieved in roughly 30%. Overall study outcomes, separate from this receptor: After treatment with radiotherapy and ipilimumab, TCR clones that originated in tumors expanded in peripheral blood. The strongest predictors of response were reported to be early dynamic shifts in blood T cell clones along with a rise in serum interferon-beta following radiation.

The cysteine opens and the phenylalanine closes a CDR3 of 14 amino acids. The kept DNA is CDR3 alone, 42 bases in frame from the first base. For CDR1 and CDR2, the germline V gene lists SQVTM and ANQGSEA. V lost 4 bases and J lost 4 bases, and the count of bases not matched to a germline gene is 6. The study evaluated CTLA-4 blockade (ipilimumab) given together with focal radiation therapy in patients who had chemo-refractory metastatic non-small-cell lung cancer. Receptor amplification or capture employed the immunoSEQ multiplex PCR assay. The table comes from immuneACCESS by way of TCRdb, which keeps in-frame sequences with V and J called. Part of the clones is missing from these tables; in studies checked, under half for an unresolved V gene and the rest for unknown reasons. For this sample there are 35,000 or so clones; 75% to 90% appear just once. 5.8% of the sample is held by the ten biggest clonotypes.

This sequence originates from a human donor with non-small cell lung cancer who had stable disease on radiotherapy plus ipilimumab. The chain employs TRBV29-1 and TRBJ2-7; TRBD2 lines up with 11 middle nucleotides. Sample: peripheral blood, taken from a patient treated with radiotherapy plus ipilimumab. The CDR3: CSVGAGLAVYEQYF. The DNA sequence follows: TGCAGCGTTGGGGCGGGACTAGCGGTATACGAGCAGTACTTC.